This T cell receptor (beta chain) emerged from a study of cytomegalovirus exposure and HLA in healthy donors. Notes on the study in general: Presence/absence analyses assumed roughly uniform sequencing depth across donors. The HLA-A and HLA-B alleles of most subjects were reportedly predicted accurately from TCR beta sequences. Previously analyzed data showed that most TCR beta V segments were productive at a frequency of about 87% or about 30%.

The PCR was carried out with 60 Vbeta primers and 13 Jbeta primers. The method was immunoSEQ multiplex PCR; TCRdb's version includes in-frame clones alone and lacks a portion of them. The table includes hundreds of thousands of clones, roughly 80% detected once. This clone has a handful of counts. What it binds is not known. The CDR3 loop spans 15 amino acids. V lost 11 bases and J 0 bases, leaving 16 bases between the germline ends. The germline gives CDR1 SNHLY, CDR2 FYNNEI. The source is a male donor in good health and CMV-seronegative. What was sequenced was PBMCs. The chain recombines TRBV2 with TRBJ1-4, with D maybe TRBD1 (5 bases). The CDR3, as DNA: TGTGCCGTTCCATGGGACTCTGCAACTAATGAAAAACTGTTTTTT. Its protein product is CAVPWDSATNEKLFF. Looking up the rest from reference TRBV2 and TRBJ1-4 gives the full variable domain: EPEVTQTPSHQVTQMGQEVILRCVPISNHLYFYWYRQILGQKVEFLVSFYNNEISEKSEIFDDQFSVERPDGSNFTLKIRSTKLEDSAMYFCAVPWDSATNEKLFFGSGTQLSVL.